The 25 T cell receptor beta chains listed next were all sequenced from one sample in a study of T-cell reconstitution after alpha-beta-depleted transplantation in children. Preparing the TCRbeta library involved the use of unique molecular identifiers. TCRdb reprocessed the PCR reads via MiXCR and lists one record per CDR3 protein. The sample includes fewer than 200,000 distinct CDR3 sequences, approximately 7% of them seen just once. Sequenced material: PBMCs from the stem cell graft donor, taken from the stem cell graft. The receptors were sampled from a human donor who donated a stem cell graft to a child with Wiskott-Aldrich syndrome.

Turning to this clonotype: A much bigger clone sits one base away, suggesting this may be a read error. The chain carries TRBV5-5 and TRBJ2-1; D is uncertain. CDR1 is SGHKS and CDR2 is YYEKEE in the germline V gene (reference sequence). V was trimmed by 5 bases and J by 5 bases, leaving 20 bases between them. The CDR3 is 16 residues long. This chain's CDR3 is CASSRGSPASNNEQFF. CDR3 coding DNA: TGTGCCAGCAGTCGTGGGTCCCCGGCTTCGAACAATGAGCAGTTCTTC.

In this sample, this clonotype turned up many times. The chain links TRBV6-5 to TRBJ2-6; D not certain. CDR1 is MNHEY, CDR2 SVGAGI, per germline. V was cut by 3 bases and J by 9 bases, with 9 bases left in between. The CDR3 spans 13 residues. CDR3 protein: CASSYLDLNVLTF. CDR3 nucleotide sequence: TGTGCCAGCAGTTATTTAGACCTCAACGTCCTGACTTTC.

This clonotype was detected only a few times. At one boundary the junction diverges from the germline segment, which might be a read error. The chain is built from TRBV20-1 and TRBJ2-5; tentatively, D is TRBD2 (6 bases). CDR1 is DFQATT and CDR2 is SNEGSKA in the germline V gene (reference sequence). CDR3 length equals 16 residues. The DNA for the CDR3 is TGCTGTGCTAGAGACCTGAGGAGGGGCGTAGGAGAGACCCAGTACTTC. Protein: CCARDLRRGVGETQYF.

This clonotype was picked up many times. The chain employs TRBV5-1 and TRBJ1-1; D unclear. The germline V gene has CDR1 SGHRS and CDR2 YFSETQ. The CDR3 contains 14 residues. Trimming pared 1 base from V and 1 base from J, leaving 8 bases between. The CDR3 is CASSLNPENTEAFF. The CDR3 region has the DNA TGCGCCAGCAGCTTGAATCCCGAGAACACTGAAGCTTTCTTT.

This clonotype was counted ten times or more. The rearrangement links TRBV6-5 to TRBJ1-1; D may be TRBD1 (6 bases). With 7 bases removed from V and 5 bases from J, the gap between germline ends came to 17 bases. Germline V CDR1 and CDR2: MNHEY, SVGAGI. The CDR3 runs 14 residues. The CDR3 region is CASTLGGRVTEAFF. CDR3 nucleotides: TGTGCCAGCACCCTAGGGGGAAGGGTTACTGAAGCTTTCTTT.

This clonotype occurred many times. The chain is built from TRBV15 and TRBJ1-3; a possible D gene is TRBD1 (5 bases). CDR1 and CDR2 (germline): LNHNV, YYDKDF (reference sequence). This CDR3 has 15 amino acids. V lost 5 bases and J lost 0, with 11 bases in between. This CDR3 reads CATSSGTVSGNTIYF. The CDR3 DNA reads as TGTGCCACCAGCTCAGGGACTGTCTCTGGAAACACCATATATTTT.

This clonotype was picked up many times. The V gene is TRBV4-3, the J gene TRBJ1-6; 7 bases fit TRBD1. The CDR3 has 15 residues. CDR1 LGHNA and CDR2 YSLEER come from the germline V gene. V shed 4 bases and J 5 bases; nucleotides not matched to a gene: 5. Here the CDR3 reads CASSLRDRDNSPLHF. The CDR3 nucleotides are TGCGCCAGCAGCCTCCGGGACAGAGATAATTCACCCCTCCACTTT.

This clonotype was recorded many times. The chain carries TRBV7-2 and TRBJ2-1; D remains unclear. Germline V lookup: CDR1 SGHTA, CDR2 FQGNSA. The CDR3 sequence is 13 residues long. The V end was cut by 5 bases, the J end by 9 bases, with 14 bases between. The CDR3 DNA reads as TGTGCCAGCAGCCCATCTATCCGCGGTGAGCAGTTCTTC. The encoded protein is CASSPSIRGEQFF.

This clonotype has at least ten counts. This rearrangement joins TRBV6-5 to TRBJ2-3; the match to TRBD2 covers 9 bases. The CDR3 is 15 amino acids. Looked up from germline, CDR1 is MNHEY and CDR2 is SVGAGI. Losses at the gene ends were 5 bases for V and 2 bases for J; bases not matched to a gene: 5. CDR3 coding DNA: TGTGCCAGCAGTACCCCTAGCGGGATCACAGATACGCAGTATTTT. It yields the protein CASSTPSGITDTQYF.

This clonotype has just a few counts. The rearrangement uses TRBV7-6 and TRBJ2-3; 8 positions match TRBD2. Trimming cost V 4 bases and J 0 bases; bases outside gene matches: 12. CDR3 length: 18 residues. Germline values: CDR1 SGHVS, CDR2 FNYEAQ. The CDR3 spells CASSSGRGNPSSTDTQYF. CDR3 in DNA: TGTGCCAGCAGCTCCGGGAGGGGCAACCCTTCTAGCACAGATACGCAGTATTTT.

The chain joins TRBV18 to TRBJ2-2; D remains ambiguous. The V end was cut by 1 base, the J end by 3 bases, with 9 bases between. The germline CDR1 and CDR2 sequences are KGHSH and LQKENI. The CDR3 is made up of 15 amino acids. The CDR3 spells CASSPLEVYTGELFF. As DNA, the CDR3 is TGTGCCAGCTCACCACTCGAAGTATACACCGGGGAGCTGTTTTTT.

This clonotype occurred many times. The rearrangement joins TRBV29-1 to TRBJ1-2; D is possibly TRBD1 (6 bases). V dropped 8 bases and J dropped 7 bases, with 17 bases sitting between them. The CDR3 has 12 residues. Germline assignment: CDR1 SQVTM and CDR2 ANQGSEA. The CDR3 nucleotides are TGCAGCTTGACCAGGGGTGAGGTTGGCTACACCTTC. Protein: CSLTRGEVGYTF.

This clonotype occurred many times. The V gene is TRBV7-2, the J gene TRBJ1-5; 8 positions agree with TRBD1. This CDR3 spans 15 amino acids. The trim removed 5 bases at V and 7 bases at J, leaving 10 bases unmatched. CDR1 and CDR2 from the germline V gene are SGHTA and FQGNSA. CDR3 protein: CASSTQDREEQPQHF. The CDR3 nucleotides are TGTGCCAGCAGCACTCAGGACAGGGAGGAACAGCCCCAGCATTTT.

This clonotype was picked up many times. This chain connects TRBV12-3 or TRBV12-4 to TRBJ1-4; TRBD1 is a possible D gene (5 bases). This CDR3 is 15 amino acids long. Trimming removed 3 bases at V and 8 bases at J, with 16 bases between. In DNA form, the CDR3 reads TGTGCCAGCAGTTTCATGCAGGGTTCCGGGGAAAAACTGTTTTTT. Its protein is CASSFMQGSGEKLFF.

This clonotype occurred many times. The chain recombines TRBV5-1 with TRBJ1-1; D ambiguous. This CDR3 is built from 13 residues. V lost 5 bases and J 3 bases, leaving 11 bases between the germline ends. CDR1 is SGHRS, CDR2 YFSETQ, per germline. CDR3 bases: TGCGCCAGCAGGTATCATGGGGACACTGAAGCTTTCTTT. This sequence encodes CASRYHGDTEAFF.

In this sample, this clonotype turned up many times. The chain joins TRBV12-3 or TRBV12-4 to TRBJ2-5; TRBD2 might be the D (5 bases). V gave up 5 bases and J gave up 7 bases, with 11 bases separating them. The length of the CDR3 is 12 residues. The CDR3 spells CASSPGRGTQYF. DNA of the CDR3: TGTGCCAGCAGTCCGGGTCGGGGGACCCAGTACTTC.

The V and J genes are TRBV4-3 and TRBJ2-7; tentatively, D is TRBD2 (5 bases). This CDR3 spans 15 amino acids. Germline V gene lookup returns CDR1 LGHNA and CDR2 YSLEER. V was pared by 3 bases and J by 2 bases, with 14 bases between. The CDR3 region is CASSHLEGKPYEQYF. CDR3 nucleotide sequence: TGCGCCAGCAGCCACTTAGAGGGAAAACCCTACGAGCAGTACTTC.

This clonotype was seen repeatedly, ten times or more. This rearrangement joins TRBV12-3 or TRBV12-4 to TRBJ2-7; the match to TRBD2 covers 8 bases. The J segment lost 2 bases and the V segment lost 6 bases, leaving 6 bases of the junction unmatched. This CDR3 has 14 residues. CDR3 sequence: CASRATSGAYEQYF. The CDR3 DNA follows: TGTGCCAGCAGGGCCACTAGCGGCGCCTACGAGCAGTACTTC.

This clonotype was observed many times. The chain joins TRBV7-9 to TRBJ1-6; 10 bases match TRBD1. This CDR3 is built from 15 residues. Germline V gives CDR1 SEHNR, CDR2 FQNEAQ (reference sequence). J was trimmed by 10 bases and V by 5 bases; bases with no gene match: 8. The CDR3 is CASSLGQGDLSPLHF. DNA of the CDR3: TGTGCCAGCAGCCTCGGACAGGGGGACTTATCACCCCTCCACTTT.

This clonotype was seen at least ten times. The chain recombines TRBV24-1 with TRBJ2-2, with TRBD2 matching over 13 bases. Per germline, CDR1 KGHDR and CDR2 SFDVKD. This CDR3 comprises 18 residues. V shed 4 bases and J 2 bases; nucleotides not matched to a gene: 6. The DNA of the CDR3 is TGTGCCACCAGTGAGATTCCGGGACTAGCGGGAAACACCGGGGAGCTGTTTTTT. Residues: CATSEIPGLAGNTGELFF.

The V call is TRBV12-2, the J call TRBJ2-7; the D segment call TRBD1 is taken from the table without a DNA check. TRBV12-2 is labeled a pseudogene. The CDR3 contains 15 residues. The CDR3 DNA follows: TGTGCAAGTCGCTCCAGGTGGGGACAATACTACGAGCAGTACTTC. Its translation: CASRSRWGQYYEQYF.

This clonotype came up many times. The V call is TRBV7-9, the J call TRBJ2-1; no definite D call. Germline-derived CDR1 and CDR2 are SEHNR and FQNEAQ (reference sequence). The CDR3 has 15 amino acids. V lost 0 bases, J lost 5 bases, and 11 bases lay in between. CDR3 loop: CASSLALYKHNEQFF. The CDR3 DNA follows: TGTGCCAGCAGCTTAGCGCTTTACAAACACAATGAGCAGTTCTTC.

This clonotype appeared a single time. The V and J genes are TRBV7-8 and TRBJ2-7, with TRBD2 identical over 9 bases. V lost 3 bases and J lost 3; bases outside the gene matches: 3. The CDR3 runs 14 residues. Germline V gene sequence: CDR1 SGHVS, CDR2 FQNEAQ. As DNA, the CDR3 is TGTGCCAGCAGCTTCATAGCGGGAGTCTACGAGCAGTACTTC. Its translation: CASSFIAGVYEQYF.

This clonotype was counted ten times or more. The chain uses TRBV29-1 and TRBJ2-5; 10 bases agree with TRBD1. Germline lookup yields CDR1 SQVTM and CDR2 ANQGSEA. The CDR3 loop spans 15 amino acids. The V segment lost 3 bases and the J segment 3 bases; nucleotides outside the gene matches: 7. The CDR3 loop is CSVEIEGTGEETQYF. CDR3 in DNA: TGCAGCGTTGAGATAGAAGGGACAGGGGAAGAGACCCAGTACTTC.

This clonotype was picked up many times. The V call is TRBV24-1, the J call TRBJ1-1; D gene unclear. Trimming removed 3 bases from V and 8 bases from J, with 12 bases in between. The CDR3 length is 13 residues. CDR1 is KGHDR and CDR2 is SFDVKD in the germline V gene. CDR3 amino acids: CATSDTMEKEAFF. CDR3 nucleotide sequence: TGTGCCACCAGTGATACTATGGAGAAAGAAGCTTTCTTT.